What follows are 2 T cell receptor beta chains derived from one specimen sequenced in a study of T-cell reconstitution after alpha-beta-depleted transplantation in children. Preparation of the TCRbeta library used unique molecular identifiers. MiXCR, applied by TCRdb to the PCR reads, yields one record per CDR3 protein. The data hold about 440,000 distinct CDR3 sequences, with around two fifths observed a single time. The source was PBMCs, collected before TCRalphabeta/CD19-depleted stem cell transplant. The receptor source for this set is a girl aged 2 to 9 with aplastic anemia, due to receive a stem cell transplant.

In this sample, this clonotype turned up many times. The chain employs TRBV7-9 and TRBJ2-2; no clear D gene. The ends were cut back, 7 bases at V and 6 bases at J, with 15 bases in the middle. Germline CDR1 and CDR2: SEHNR and FQNEAQ (reference sequence). This CDR3 is built from 14 residues. CDR3: CASTSIDLAGELFF. DNA for the CDR3: TGTGCCAGCACCTCCATTGATCTCGCCGGGGAGCTGTTTTTT.

This chain connects TRBV7-9 to TRBJ2-3; D is unclear. CDR1 is SEHNR, CDR2 FQNEAQ, per germline (reference sequence). V lost 4 bases to trimming and J lost 2 bases, with 10 bases between them. CDR3 length: 14 residues. CDR3 residues: CASSSVVNTDTQYF. The CDR3 DNA sequence: TGTGCCAGCAGCTCGGTCGTGAACACAGATACGCAGTATTTT.